This T cell receptor (beta chain) was recovered during a study of blood T cell repertoires in COVID-19. Overall study context: Specimens from acute and convalescent COVID-19 originated in the United States, Italy and Spain. T cells, B-cell-depleted T cells, or PBMCs provided the cDNA or gDNA that served as material.

In the source study's methods: Researchers report that nucleated cell counts were estimated from reference gene primer amplification. Repertoires were generated with immunoSEQ multiplex PCR, while TCRdb's copy carries only in-frame clones and drops some. V, J and clone size are those of that table, while D and trimming were read from the DNA. This table holds approximately 280,000 clones, 70% to 90% found once. Germline lookup yields CDR1 LGHDT and CDR2 YNNKEL (reference sequence). V lost 5 bases and J 5 bases, leaving 18 bases between the germline ends. The CDR3 is 16 amino acids. Sequencing used peripheral blood. The TCR was taken from an older woman with acute or convalescent COVID-19. The rearrangement links TRBV3-1 (or the pseudogene TRBV3-2) to TRBJ1-4, with a weak D call TRBD1 (6 bases). For the CDR3, the DNA is TGTGCCAGCAGCACCCCTAAAGGGGGAGGGAATGAAAAACTGTTTTTT. Its protein product is CASSTPKGGGNEKLFF.